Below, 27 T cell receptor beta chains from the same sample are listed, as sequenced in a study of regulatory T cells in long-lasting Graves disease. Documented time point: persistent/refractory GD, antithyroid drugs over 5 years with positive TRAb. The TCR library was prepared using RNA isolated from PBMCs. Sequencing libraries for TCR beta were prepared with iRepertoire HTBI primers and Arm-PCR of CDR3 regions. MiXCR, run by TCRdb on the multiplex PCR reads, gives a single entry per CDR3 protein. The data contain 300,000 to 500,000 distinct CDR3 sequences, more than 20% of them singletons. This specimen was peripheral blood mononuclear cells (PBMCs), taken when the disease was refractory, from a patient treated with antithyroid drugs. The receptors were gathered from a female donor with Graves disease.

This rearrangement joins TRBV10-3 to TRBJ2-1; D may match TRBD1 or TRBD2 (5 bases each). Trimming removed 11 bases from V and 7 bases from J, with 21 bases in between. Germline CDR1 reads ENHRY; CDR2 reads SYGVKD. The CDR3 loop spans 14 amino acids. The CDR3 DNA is TGTGCCGCCAGGAGAGGGACGCAGGTGAATGAGCAGTTCTTC. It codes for CAARRGTQVNEQFF.

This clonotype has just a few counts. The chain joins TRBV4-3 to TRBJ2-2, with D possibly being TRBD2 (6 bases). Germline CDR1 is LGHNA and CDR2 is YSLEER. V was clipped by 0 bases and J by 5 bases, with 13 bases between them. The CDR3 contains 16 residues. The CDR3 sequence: CASSQELDYWTGELFF. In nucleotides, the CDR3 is TGCGCCAGCAGCCAAGAACTGGACTACTGGACCGGGGAGCTGTTTTTT.

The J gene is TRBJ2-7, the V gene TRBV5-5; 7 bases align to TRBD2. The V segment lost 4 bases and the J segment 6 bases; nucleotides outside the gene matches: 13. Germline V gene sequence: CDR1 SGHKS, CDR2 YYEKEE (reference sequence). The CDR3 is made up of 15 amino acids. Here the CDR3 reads CASSQDWVGGTEQYF. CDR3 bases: TGTGCCAGCAGCCAAGATTGGGTGGGAGGGACCGAGCAGTACTTC.

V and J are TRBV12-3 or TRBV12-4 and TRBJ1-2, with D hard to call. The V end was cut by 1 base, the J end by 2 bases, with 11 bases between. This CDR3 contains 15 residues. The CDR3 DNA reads TGTGCCAGCAGTTTAGGTGTAGGGCAGAACTATGGCTACACCTTC. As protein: CASSLGVGQNYGYTF.

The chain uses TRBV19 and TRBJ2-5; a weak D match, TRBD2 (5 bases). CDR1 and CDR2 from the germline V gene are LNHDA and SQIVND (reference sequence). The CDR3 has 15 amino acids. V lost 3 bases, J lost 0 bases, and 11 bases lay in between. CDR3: CASSIRGINQETQYF. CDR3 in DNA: TGTGCCAGTAGTATTAGAGGGATCAACCAAGAGACCCAGTACTTC.

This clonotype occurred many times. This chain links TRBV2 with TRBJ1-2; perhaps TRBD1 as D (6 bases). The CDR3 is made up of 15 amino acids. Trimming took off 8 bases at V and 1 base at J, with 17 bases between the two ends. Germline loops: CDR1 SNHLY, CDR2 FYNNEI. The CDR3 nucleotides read TGTGCCAGCTTGGACTACAGGGCCCTTAACTATGGCTACACCTTC. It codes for CASLDYRALNYGYTF.

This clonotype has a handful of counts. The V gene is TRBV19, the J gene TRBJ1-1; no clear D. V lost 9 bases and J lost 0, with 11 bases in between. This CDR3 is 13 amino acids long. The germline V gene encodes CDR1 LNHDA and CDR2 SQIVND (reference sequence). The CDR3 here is CASSSSLNTEAFF. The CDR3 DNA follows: TGTGCCAGCAGCTCCTCCCTGAACACTGAAGCTTTCTTT. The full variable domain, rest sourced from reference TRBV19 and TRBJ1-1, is DGGITQSPKYLFRKEGQNVTLSCEQNLNHDAMYWYRQDPGQGLRLIYYSQIVNDFQKGDIAEGYSVSREKKESFPLTVTSAQKNPTAFYLCASSSSLNTEAFFGQGTRLTVV.

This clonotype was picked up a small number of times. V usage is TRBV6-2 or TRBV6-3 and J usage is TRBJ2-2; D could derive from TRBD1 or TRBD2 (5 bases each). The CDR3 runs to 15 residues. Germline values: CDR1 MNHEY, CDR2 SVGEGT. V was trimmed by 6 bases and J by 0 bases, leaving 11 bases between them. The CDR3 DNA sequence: TGTGCCAGCAGATGGGACCGTACGAACACCGGGGAGCTGTTTTTT. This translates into CASRWDRTNTGELFF.

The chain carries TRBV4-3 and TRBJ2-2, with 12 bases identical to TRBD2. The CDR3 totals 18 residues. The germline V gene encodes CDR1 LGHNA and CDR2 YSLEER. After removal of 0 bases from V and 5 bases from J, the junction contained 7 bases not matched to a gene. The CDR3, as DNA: TGCGCCAGCAGCCAAGATCGACTAGCGGGAGTCAGGACCGGGGAGCTGTTTTTT. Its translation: CASSQDRLAGVRTGELFF.

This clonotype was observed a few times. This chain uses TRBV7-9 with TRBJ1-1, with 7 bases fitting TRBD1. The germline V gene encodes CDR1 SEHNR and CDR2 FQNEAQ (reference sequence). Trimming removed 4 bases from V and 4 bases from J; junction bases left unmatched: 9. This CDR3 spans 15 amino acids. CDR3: CASSSNNRGGTEAFF. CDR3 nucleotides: TGTGCCAGCAGCTCGAACAACAGGGGAGGCACTGAAGCTTTCTTT.

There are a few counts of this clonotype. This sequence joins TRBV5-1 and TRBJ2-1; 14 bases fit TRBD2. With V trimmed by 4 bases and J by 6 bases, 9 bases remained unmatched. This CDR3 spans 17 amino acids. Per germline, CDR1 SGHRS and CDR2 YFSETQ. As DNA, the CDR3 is TGCGCCAGCAGCCCAGGGACTAGCGGGAGCGGGGGCAATGAGCAGTTCTTC. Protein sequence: CASSPGTSGSGGNEQFF.

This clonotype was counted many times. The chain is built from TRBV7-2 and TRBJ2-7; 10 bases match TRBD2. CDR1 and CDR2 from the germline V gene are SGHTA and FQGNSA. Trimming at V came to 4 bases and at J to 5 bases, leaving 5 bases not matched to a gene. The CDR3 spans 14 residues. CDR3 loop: CASSSLAGEDEQYF. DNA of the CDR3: TGTGCCAGCAGCTCGCTAGCGGGAGAGGACGAGCAGTACTTC.

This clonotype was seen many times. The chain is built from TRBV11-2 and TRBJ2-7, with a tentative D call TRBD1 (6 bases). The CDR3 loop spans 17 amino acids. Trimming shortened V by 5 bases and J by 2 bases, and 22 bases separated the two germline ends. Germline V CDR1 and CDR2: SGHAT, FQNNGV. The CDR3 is CASSHPKDRPEPYEQYF. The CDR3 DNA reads TGTGCCAGCAGCCACCCGAAGGACAGACCCGAACCCTACGAGCAGTACTTC. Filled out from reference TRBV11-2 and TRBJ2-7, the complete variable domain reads EAGVAQSPRYKIIEKRQSVAFWCNPISGHATLYWYQQILGQGPKLLIQFQNNGVVDDSQLPKDRFSAERLKGVDSTLKIQPAKLEDSAVYLCASSHPKDRPEPYEQYFGPGTRLTVT.

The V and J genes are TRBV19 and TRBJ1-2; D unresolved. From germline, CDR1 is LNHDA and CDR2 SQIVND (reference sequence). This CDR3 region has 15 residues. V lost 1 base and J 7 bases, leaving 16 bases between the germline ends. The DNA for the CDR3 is TGTGCCAGTAGTATAGTGGAGGGCTACCGCTCTGGCTACACCTTC. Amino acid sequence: CASSIVEGYRSGYTF.

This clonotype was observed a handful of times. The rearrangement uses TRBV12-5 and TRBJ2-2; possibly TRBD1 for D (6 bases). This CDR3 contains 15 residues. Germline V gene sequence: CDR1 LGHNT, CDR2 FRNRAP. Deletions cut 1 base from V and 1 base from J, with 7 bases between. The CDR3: CASGLGGQNTGELFF. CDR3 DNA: TGTGCTAGTGGTTTGGGGGGACAGAACACCGGGGAGCTGTTTTTT.

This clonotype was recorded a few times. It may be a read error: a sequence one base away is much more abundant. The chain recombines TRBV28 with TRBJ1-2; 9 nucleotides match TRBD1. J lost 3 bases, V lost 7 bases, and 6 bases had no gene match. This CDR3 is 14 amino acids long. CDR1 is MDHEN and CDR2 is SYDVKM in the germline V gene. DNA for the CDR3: TGTGCCAGCATGCCCTGGACAGGGGACTATGGCTACACCTTC. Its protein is CASMPWTGDYGYTF.

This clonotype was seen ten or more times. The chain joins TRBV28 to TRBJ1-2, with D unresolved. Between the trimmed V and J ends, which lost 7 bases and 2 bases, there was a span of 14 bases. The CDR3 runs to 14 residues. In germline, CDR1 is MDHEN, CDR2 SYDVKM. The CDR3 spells CASTRVGRNYGYTF. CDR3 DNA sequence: TGTGCCAGCACCCGGGTGGGGAGGAACTATGGCTACACCTTC.

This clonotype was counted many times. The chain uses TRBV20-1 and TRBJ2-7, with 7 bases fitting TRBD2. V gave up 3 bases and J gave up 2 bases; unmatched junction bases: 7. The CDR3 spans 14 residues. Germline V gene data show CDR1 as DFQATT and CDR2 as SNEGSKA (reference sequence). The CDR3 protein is CSARWQGGAYEQYF. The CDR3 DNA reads TGCAGTGCTAGGTGGCAGGGAGGGGCCTACGAGCAGTACTTC.

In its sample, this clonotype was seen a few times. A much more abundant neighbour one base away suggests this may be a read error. This chain's CDR3 is CASSSNRGSYEQFF. The CDR3 DNA is TGTGCCAGCAGCTCAAACAGGGGGTCCTACGAGCAGTTCTTC. The V and J genes are TRBV28 and TRBJ2-1; 8 bases match TRBD1. This CDR3 contains 14 residues. V was clipped by 6 bases and J by 10 bases; unmatched bases: 11. Germline CDR1 is MDHEN and CDR2 is SYDVKM.

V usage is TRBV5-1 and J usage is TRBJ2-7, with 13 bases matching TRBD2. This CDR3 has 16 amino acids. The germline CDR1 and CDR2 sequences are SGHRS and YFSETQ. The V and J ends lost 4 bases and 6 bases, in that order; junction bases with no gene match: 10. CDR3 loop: CASSPGLAGVKSEQYF. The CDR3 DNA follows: TGCGCCAGCAGCCCAGGACTAGCGGGAGTCAAGAGCGAGCAGTACTTC.

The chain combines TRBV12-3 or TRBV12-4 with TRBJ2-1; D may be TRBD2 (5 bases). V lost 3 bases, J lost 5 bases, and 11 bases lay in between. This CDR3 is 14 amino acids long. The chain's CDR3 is CASSFGRGNNEQFF. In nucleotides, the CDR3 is TGTGCCAGCAGTTTTGGCCGGGGAAACAATGAGCAGTTCTTC.

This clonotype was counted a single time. The CDR3 DNA reads TGTGCCAGCAAGGGGCAGGGGGGCACCGGGGAGCTGTTTTTT. As protein: CASKGQGGTGELFF. This chain connects TRBV27 to TRBJ2-2, with D possibly matching TRBD1 (7 bases). The V end lost 7 bases, the J end lost 4 bases, and 13 bases lay between the germline ends. Germline-derived CDR1 and CDR2 are MNHEY and SMNVEV (reference sequence). This CDR3 is built from 14 residues.

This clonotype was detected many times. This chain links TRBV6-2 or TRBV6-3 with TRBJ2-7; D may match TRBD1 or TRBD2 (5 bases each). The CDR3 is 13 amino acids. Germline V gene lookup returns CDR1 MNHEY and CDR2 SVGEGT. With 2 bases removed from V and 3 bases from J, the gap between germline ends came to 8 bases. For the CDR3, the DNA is TGTGCCAGCAGTTACGGGACCTTCTACGAGCAGTACTTC. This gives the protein CASSYGTFYEQYF.

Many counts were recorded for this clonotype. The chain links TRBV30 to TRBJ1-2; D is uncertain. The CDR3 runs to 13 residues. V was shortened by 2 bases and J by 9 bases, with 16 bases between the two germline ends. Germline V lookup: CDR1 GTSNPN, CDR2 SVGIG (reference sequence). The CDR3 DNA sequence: TGTGCCTGGAGTCTCCAGGTATCGTGGAGCTACACCTTC. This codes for CAWSLQVSWSYTF.

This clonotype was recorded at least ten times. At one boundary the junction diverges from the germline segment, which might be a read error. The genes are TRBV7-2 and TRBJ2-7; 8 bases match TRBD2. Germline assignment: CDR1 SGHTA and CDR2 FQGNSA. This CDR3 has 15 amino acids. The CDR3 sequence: CASTLSDREGHEQYF. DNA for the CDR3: TGTGCCAGCACCTTATCGGACCGGGAGGGGCACGAGCAGTACTTC. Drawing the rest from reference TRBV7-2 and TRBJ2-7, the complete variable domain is GAGVSQSPSNKVTEKGKDVELRCDPISGHTALYWYRQSLGQGLEFLIYFQGNSAPDKSGLPSDRFSAERTGGSVSTLTIQRTQQEDSAVYLCASTLSDREGHEQYFGPGTRLTVT.

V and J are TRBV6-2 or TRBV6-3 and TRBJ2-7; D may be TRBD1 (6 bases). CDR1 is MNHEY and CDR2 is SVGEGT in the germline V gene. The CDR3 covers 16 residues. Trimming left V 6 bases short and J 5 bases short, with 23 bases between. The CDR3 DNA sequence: TGTGCCAGCAGAAACCTTCAGGGGCCCGAGGACCACGAGCAGTACTTC. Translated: CASRNLQGPEDHEQYF.

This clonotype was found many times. In nucleotides, the CDR3 is TGTGCCAGCAGCTGGGGATCCTACGAGCAGTACTTC. This translates into CASSWGSYEQYF. The gene calls are TRBV5-6 and TRBJ2-7; unclear D gene. Germline V gene data show CDR1 as SGHDT and CDR2 as YYEEEE. CDR3 length: 12 amino acids. Trimming pared 3 bases from V and 1 base from J, leaving 5 bases between.